The clone carrying this T cell receptor beta chain was observed a few times. Primers used in a second PCR of roughly 6 to 11 cycles were a sample-barcoded 5' primer and a J-beta primer mix. MiXCR, run by TCRdb on the 5' RACE reads, gives a single entry per CDR3 protein. The data contain 450,000 to 700,000 distinct CDR3 sequences, 25% to 30% of them singletons. This record belongs to a study of blood T cells in healthy people across ages. Study context: With template switching, about one barcoded beta molecule was captured per two T cells.

Donors each provided about 10 milliliters of peripheral blood. The clonotype was recovered from a woman aged 70-85 years in good health. The sequencing sample was made of blood.

The CDR3 DNA reads as TGTGCCAGCAGCCAAGGCCGGTTAGCGGGGGGGCCTCTAGCCAAAAACATTCAGTACTTC. Protein: CASSQGRLAGGPLAKNIQYF. The chain joins TRBV4-2 to TRBJ2-4; TRBD2 matches 11 bases. Germline assignment: CDR1 LGHNA and CDR2 YNFKEQ. The trim removed 1 base at V and 0 bases at J, leaving 11 bases unmatched. The CDR3 loop spans 20 amino acids.